This paragraph reports one T cell receptor beta chain. Its antigen remains unknown. Sequencing in the ViraFEST assay came after antigen-specific CD4+ T cells had been expanded with viral peptide pools, which were used to stimulate PBMC. The authors isolated CD4+ T cells after more than eight days of culture. All study participants received two doses of BNT162b2 or mRNA-1273 vaccine. Half-medium replacement with IL-2 medium occurred on days 3 and 7. The entry originates in a study of vaccination effects on CD4 cells after COVID-19. Regarding the study as a whole: At late timepoints after vaccination, vaccine- and infection-induced clones shrank markedly.

Sequencing was performed with immunoSEQ multiplex PCR; in TCRdb, only in-frame clones are kept and a portion is missing. The sample shows approximately 74,000 clones, 60% to 85% of them seen only once. This receptor was identified in a human donor who received a COVID-19 vaccine. This specimen consisted of CD4+ T cells from PBMCs cultured with HCoV-OC43 spike peptides, obtained after COVID-19 vaccination. Subset given: HCoV-OC43 spike overlapping peptide pool stimulation.

CDR3 sequence reads: CASSYGGYEQYV. The CDR3 DNA reads TGTGCCAGCAGCTATGGGGGGTACGAGCAGTACGTC. The rearrangement joins TRBV7-9 to TRBJ2-7, with a tentative D call TRBD2 (6 bases). The germline gives CDR1 SEHNR, CDR2 FQNEAQ (reference sequence). The CDR3 sequence is 12 residues long. Trimming took 4 bases from V and 4 from J, leaving 8 bases between them.